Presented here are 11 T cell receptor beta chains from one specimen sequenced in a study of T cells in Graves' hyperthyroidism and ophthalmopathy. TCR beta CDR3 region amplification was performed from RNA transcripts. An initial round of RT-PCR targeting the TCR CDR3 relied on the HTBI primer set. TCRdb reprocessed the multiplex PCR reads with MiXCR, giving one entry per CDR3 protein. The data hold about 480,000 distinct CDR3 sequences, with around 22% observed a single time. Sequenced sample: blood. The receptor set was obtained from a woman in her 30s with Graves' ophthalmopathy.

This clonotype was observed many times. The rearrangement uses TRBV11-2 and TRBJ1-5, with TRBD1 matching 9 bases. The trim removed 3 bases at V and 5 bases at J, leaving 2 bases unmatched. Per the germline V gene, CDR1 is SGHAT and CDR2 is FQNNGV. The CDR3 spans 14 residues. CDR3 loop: CASSLDRGYQPQHF. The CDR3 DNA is TGTGCCAGCAGCTTGGACAGGGGCTATCAGCCCCAGCATTTT.

CDR3 residues: CASSPRGGLYGYTF. CDR3 sequence (DNA): TGTGCCAGCAGTCCTCGGGGTGGCCTCTATGGCTACACCTTC. The chain employs TRBV6-1 and TRBJ1-2; D is ambiguous. CDR1 and CDR2 (germline): MNHNS, SASEGT. This CDR3 comprises 14 residues. The germline V and J ends were trimmed by 5 bases and 4 bases, with 14 bases remaining between them.

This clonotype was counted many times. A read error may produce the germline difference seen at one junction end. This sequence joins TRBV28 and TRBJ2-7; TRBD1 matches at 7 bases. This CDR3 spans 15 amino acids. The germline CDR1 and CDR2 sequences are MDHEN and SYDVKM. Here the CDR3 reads CAGSIHRGETDEQYF. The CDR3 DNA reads TGTGCCGGCAGTATACACAGGGGAGAAACTGACGAGCAGTACTTC.

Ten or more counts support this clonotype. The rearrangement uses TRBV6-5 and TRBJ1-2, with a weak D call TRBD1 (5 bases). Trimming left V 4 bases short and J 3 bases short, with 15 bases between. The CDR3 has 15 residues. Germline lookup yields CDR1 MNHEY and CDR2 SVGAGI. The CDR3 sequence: CASSFRGGVDYGYTF. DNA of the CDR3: TGTGCCAGCAGTTTTCGGGGGGGAGTTGACTATGGCTACACCTTC.

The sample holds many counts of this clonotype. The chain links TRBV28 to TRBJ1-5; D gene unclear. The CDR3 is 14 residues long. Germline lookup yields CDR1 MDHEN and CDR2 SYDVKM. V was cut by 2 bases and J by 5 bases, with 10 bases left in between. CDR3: CASSLETYHQPQHF. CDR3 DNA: TGTGCCAGCAGTTTAGAGACCTACCATCAGCCCCAGCATTTT.

Here the CDR3 DNA reads TGTGCCATCAGTGGCCGGGGGGCAGCACAAGAGACCCAGTACTTC. This sequence encodes CAISGRGAAQETQYF. The chain joins TRBV10-3 to TRBJ2-5; possible D gene TRBD2, 7 bases. The CDR3 has 15 residues. Germline CDR1 ENHRY, CDR2 SYGVKD. Trimming removed 4 bases at V and 2 bases at J, with 14 bases between.

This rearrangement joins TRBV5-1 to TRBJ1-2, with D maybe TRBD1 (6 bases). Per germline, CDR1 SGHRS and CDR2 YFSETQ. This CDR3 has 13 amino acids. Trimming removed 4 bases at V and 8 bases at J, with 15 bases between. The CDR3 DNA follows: TGCGCCAGCAGCATTCAGGGGTTGGAGGGCTACACCTTC. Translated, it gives CASSIQGLEGYTF.

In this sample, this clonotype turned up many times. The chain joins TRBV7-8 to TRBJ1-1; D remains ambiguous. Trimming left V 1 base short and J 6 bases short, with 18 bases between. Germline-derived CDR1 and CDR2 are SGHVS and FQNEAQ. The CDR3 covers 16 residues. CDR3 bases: TGTGCCAGCAGCTTAGTTTCAATAGGCGGTTTCTCTGAAGCTTTCTTT. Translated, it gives CASSLVSIGGFSEAFF. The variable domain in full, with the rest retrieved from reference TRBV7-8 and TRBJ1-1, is GAGVSQSPRYKVAKRGQDVALRCDPISGHVSLFWYQQALGQGPEFLTYFQNEAQLDKSGLPSDRFFAERPEGSVSTLKIQRTQQEDSAVYLCASSLVSIGGFSEAFFGQGTRLTVV.

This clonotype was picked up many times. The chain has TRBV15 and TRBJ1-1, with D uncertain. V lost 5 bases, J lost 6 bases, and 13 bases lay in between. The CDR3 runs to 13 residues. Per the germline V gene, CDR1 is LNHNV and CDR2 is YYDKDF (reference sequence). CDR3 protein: CATSALVVAEAFF. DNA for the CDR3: TGTGCCACCAGCGCTCTAGTGGTCGCTGAAGCTTTCTTT.

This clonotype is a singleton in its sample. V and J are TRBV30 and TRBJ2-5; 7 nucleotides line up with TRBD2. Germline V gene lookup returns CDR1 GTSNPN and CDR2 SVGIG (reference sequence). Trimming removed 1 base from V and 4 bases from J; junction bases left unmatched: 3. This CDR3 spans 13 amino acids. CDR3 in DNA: TGTGCCTGGAGTGGGACGGGGGGAGAGACCCAGTACTTC. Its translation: CAWSGTGGETQYF.

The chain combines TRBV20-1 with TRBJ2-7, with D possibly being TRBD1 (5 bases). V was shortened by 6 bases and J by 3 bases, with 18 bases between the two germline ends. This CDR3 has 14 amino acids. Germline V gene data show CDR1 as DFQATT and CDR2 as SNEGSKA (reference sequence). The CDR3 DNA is TGCAGTGCCCCCACTGGAGCCAGGGTCTACGAGCAGTACTTC. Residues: CSAPTGARVYEQYF.